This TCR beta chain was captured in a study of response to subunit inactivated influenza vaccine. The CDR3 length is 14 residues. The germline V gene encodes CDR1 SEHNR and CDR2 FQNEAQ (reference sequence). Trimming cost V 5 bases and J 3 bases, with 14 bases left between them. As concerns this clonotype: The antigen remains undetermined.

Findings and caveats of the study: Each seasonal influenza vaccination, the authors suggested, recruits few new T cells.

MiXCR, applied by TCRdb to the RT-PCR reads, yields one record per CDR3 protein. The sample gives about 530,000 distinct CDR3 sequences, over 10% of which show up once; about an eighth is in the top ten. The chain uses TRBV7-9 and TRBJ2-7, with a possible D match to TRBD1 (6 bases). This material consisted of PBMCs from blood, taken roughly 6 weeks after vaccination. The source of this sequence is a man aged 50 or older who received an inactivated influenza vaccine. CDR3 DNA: TGTGCCAGCAGCGGGGAACAGGGTTTCTACGAGCAGTACTTC. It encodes CASSGEQGFYEQYF.